The next 7 T cell receptor beta chains were all read from a single sample in a study of blood T cell repertoires in COVID-19. Repertoires were generated with immunoSEQ multiplex PCR, while TCRdb's copy carries only in-frame clones and drops some. Found here are roughly 180,000 clones, over 70% of them singletons; the top ten hold less than 4.5%. Sequenced sample: PBMCs or T cells enriched from blood (not recorded which). The receptors derive from a woman aged 45 to 65 in a cohort exposed to, infected with or recovered from COVID-19 (not recorded which).

This chain joins TRBV7-3 and TRBJ2-7; TRBD1 matches at 12 bases. CDR3 length equals 15 residues. Germline-derived CDR1 and CDR2 are SGHTA and FQGTGA. V gave up 5 bases and J gave up 2 bases; unmatched junction bases: 4. The CDR3 spells CASSLGTGGTYEQYF. The DNA for the CDR3 is TGTGCCAGCAGCCTGGGGACAGGGGGCACCTACGAGCAGTACTTC.

The rearrangement joins TRBV2 to TRBJ2-7, with D maybe TRBD1 (6 bases). Germline V lookup: CDR1 SNHLY, CDR2 FYNNEI. V lost 2 bases to trimming and J lost 3 bases, with 14 bases between them. The CDR3 is 15 amino acids. The CDR3 protein is CASSEQGLGFYEQYF. The CDR3 DNA reads TGTGCCAGCAGTGAACAGGGGTTGGGATTCTACGAGCAGTACTTC.

This clone was seen a single time. J is TRBJ2-5 and V is TRBV12-3 or TRBV12-4; a weak D match, TRBD1 (5 bases). V was pared by 2 bases and J by 4 bases, with 5 bases between. This CDR3 region has 12 residues. The CDR3 DNA reads TGTGCCAGCAGTTTAAGGGGAGAGACCCAGTACTTC. The encoded protein is CASSLRGETQYF.

This rearrangement joins TRBV28 to TRBJ1-2, with D unclear. CDR3 length equals 12 residues. Germline assignment: CDR1 MDHEN and CDR2 SYDVKM. V lost 2 bases and J lost 4, with 5 bases in between. This chain's CDR3 is CASSLLGYGYTF. The CDR3 DNA reads TGTGCCAGCAGTTTACTAGGCTATGGCTACACCTTC.

This chain joins TRBV7-2 and TRBJ2-5; 7 bases fit TRBD1. CDR1 is SGHTA, CDR2 FQGNSA, per germline. This CDR3 comprises 14 residues. V lost 6 bases and J lost 4; bases outside the gene matches: 8. The CDR3 DNA reads as TGTGCCAGCAGACCCGGACAGGATGCAGAGACCCAGTACTTC. Amino acids: CASRPGQDAETQYF.

This clone has just a few counts. The J gene is TRBJ2-7, the V gene TRBV7-3; possibly TRBD2 for D (5 bases). V was cut by 1 base and J by 5 bases, with 6 bases left in between. The CDR3 sequence is 12 residues long. The germline V gene has CDR1 SGHTA and CDR2 FQGTGA. CDR3 region: CASSLIGDEQYF. Here the CDR3 DNA reads TGTGCCAGCAGCTTAATCGGGGACGAGCAGTACTTC.

The chain employs TRBV5-1 and TRBJ1-1; 8 bases match TRBD1. CDR3 size: 16 residues. Germline CDR1 is SGHRS and CDR2 is YFSETQ. J gave up 5 bases and V 0 bases, and 9 bases lay outside the gene matches. The CDR3 DNA follows: TGCGCCAGCAGCTTGGGGACAGGGCGGAGTCGGACTGAAGCTTTCTTT. Translated, it gives CASSLGTGRSRTEAFF. Using reference TRBV5-1 and TRBJ1-1 for the parts outside the CDR3, the full variable domain is KAGVTQTPRYLIKTRGQQVTLSCSPISGHRSVSWYQQTPGQGLQFLFEYFSETQRNKGNFPGRFSGRQFSNSRSEMNVSTLELGDSALYLCASSLGTGRSRTEAFFGQGTRLTVV.